The 9 T cell receptor beta chains given below trace back to one sample, sequenced in a study of human T cells and chemical hapten exposure. Time point here: patch test 3, about 24 weeks after DPC sensitization. Regarding treatment: therapeutic diphenylcyclopropenone sensitization with weekly scalp DPC. TCRdb analysed the RACE reads with MiXCR anew, one entry per CDR3 protein. Of 100,000 or so distinct CDR3 sequences in the sample, around 35% are singletons; the top ten hold around 2.7%. Sequencing used whole blood, obtained in connection with sensitization to the hapten diphenylcyclopropenone (DPC). These receptors originate from a middle-aged man with alopecia areata. Some clones in this sample may be carry-over from other donors' samples.

The rearrangement joins TRBV25-1 to TRBJ2-7; maybe TRBD2 (5 bases). Between the trimmed V and J ends, which lost 8 bases and 4 bases, there was a span of 9 bases. The CDR3 spans 11 residues. Germline V gene data show CDR1 as MGHDK and CDR2 as SYGVNS. CDR3 in amino acids: CASRGHYEQYV. As DNA, the CDR3 is TGTGCCAGCCGCGGGCATTACGAGCAGTACGTC.

The chain joins TRBV7-8 to TRBJ2-5; D might be TRBD2 (5 bases). The germline V gene has CDR1 SGHVS and CDR2 FQNEAQ. The CDR3 has 16 amino acids. V shed 1 base and J shed 7 bases, with 19 bases lying between them. CDR3 sequence reads: CASSLVRSLGRGTQYF. The DNA for the CDR3 is TGTGCCAGCAGCTTAGTAAGGTCCCTTGGCCGGGGGACCCAGTACTTC.

This clonotype was seen only a few times. V usage is TRBV29-1 and J usage is TRBJ2-7, with D maybe TRBD2 (7 bases). CDR3 size: 15 residues. CDR1 is SQVTM, CDR2 ANQGSEA, per germline. Trimming cost V 3 bases and J 7 bases, with 22 bases left between them. The CDR3 DNA reads TGCAGCGTTGATTTGGGGAGGGGGGGTACTATTGAGCAGTACTTC. Its translation: CSVDLGRGGTIEQYF.

The chain uses TRBV2 and TRBJ2-6, with TRBD1 matching 11 bases. The V gene's germline CDR1 is SNHLY and CDR2 FYNNEI. The CDR3 totals 18 residues. J gave up 2 bases and V 2 bases, and 5 bases lay outside the gene matches. The chain's CDR3 is CASSETEDRGPGANVLTF. Written as DNA, the CDR3 is TGTGCCAGCAGTGAAACCGAGGACAGGGGGCCTGGGGCCAACGTCCTGACTTTC.

In its sample, this clonotype was seen a few times. This chain joins TRBV7-2 and TRBJ1-5; D gene ambiguous. This CDR3 has 13 residues. Germline CDR1 and CDR2: SGHTA and FQGNSA. The V end lost 5 bases, the J end lost 6 bases, and 11 bases lay between the germline ends. The CDR3 loop is CASSVTVGQPQHF. CDR3 bases: TGTGCCAGCAGCGTTACGGTGGGTCAGCCCCAGCATTTT.

This chain links TRBV27 with TRBJ2-7; D may correspond to TRBD1 or TRBD2 (5 bases each). V lost 6 bases and J lost 9, with 18 bases in between. CDR3 length: 13 residues. The V gene's germline CDR1 is MNHEY and CDR2 SMNVEV (reference sequence). The CDR3 region has the DNA TGTGCCAGCAGCCCCATGACAGAGGCGGGGCAGTACTTC. Protein sequence: CASSPMTEAGQYF.

J is TRBJ1-4 and V is TRBV28; D is ambiguous. In germline, CDR1 is MDHEN, CDR2 SYDVKM. V lost 6 bases and J lost 6, with 14 bases in between. This CDR3 is built from 14 residues. The CDR3 nucleotides read TGTGCCAGCAGCCCGGCGGAGAATCATGAAAAACTGTTTTTT. It is translated as CASSPAENHEKLFF. Variable domain in full (rest from reference TRBV28 and TRBJ1-4): DVKVTQSSRYLVKRTGEKVFLECVQDMDHENMFWYRQDPGLGLRLIYFSYDVKMKEKGDIPEGYSVSREKKERFSLILESASTNQTSMYLCASSPAENHEKLFFGSGTQLSVL.

The CDR3, as DNA: TGTGCCAGCAGCTTGCAGGGGGTACGGAATCAGCCCCAGCATTTT. Translating it yields CASSLQGVRNQPQHF. The genes are TRBV7-2 and TRBJ1-5; 7 positions match TRBD1. Germline V gene data show CDR1 as SGHTA and CDR2 as FQGNSA. The CDR3 extends over 15 amino acids. Trimming cost V 3 bases and J 4 bases; bases outside gene matches: 6.

This chain joins TRBV20-1 and TRBJ2-3; 7 bases agree with TRBD2. After removal of 0 bases from V and 0 bases from J, the junction contained 3 bases not matched to a gene. CDR3 size: 15 residues. The germline CDR1 and CDR2 sequences are DFQATT and SNEGSKA (reference sequence). The CDR3 is CSAREGAGSTDTQYF. CDR3 nucleotide sequence: TGCAGTGCTAGAGAAGGAGCGGGGAGCACAGATACGCAGTATTTT.